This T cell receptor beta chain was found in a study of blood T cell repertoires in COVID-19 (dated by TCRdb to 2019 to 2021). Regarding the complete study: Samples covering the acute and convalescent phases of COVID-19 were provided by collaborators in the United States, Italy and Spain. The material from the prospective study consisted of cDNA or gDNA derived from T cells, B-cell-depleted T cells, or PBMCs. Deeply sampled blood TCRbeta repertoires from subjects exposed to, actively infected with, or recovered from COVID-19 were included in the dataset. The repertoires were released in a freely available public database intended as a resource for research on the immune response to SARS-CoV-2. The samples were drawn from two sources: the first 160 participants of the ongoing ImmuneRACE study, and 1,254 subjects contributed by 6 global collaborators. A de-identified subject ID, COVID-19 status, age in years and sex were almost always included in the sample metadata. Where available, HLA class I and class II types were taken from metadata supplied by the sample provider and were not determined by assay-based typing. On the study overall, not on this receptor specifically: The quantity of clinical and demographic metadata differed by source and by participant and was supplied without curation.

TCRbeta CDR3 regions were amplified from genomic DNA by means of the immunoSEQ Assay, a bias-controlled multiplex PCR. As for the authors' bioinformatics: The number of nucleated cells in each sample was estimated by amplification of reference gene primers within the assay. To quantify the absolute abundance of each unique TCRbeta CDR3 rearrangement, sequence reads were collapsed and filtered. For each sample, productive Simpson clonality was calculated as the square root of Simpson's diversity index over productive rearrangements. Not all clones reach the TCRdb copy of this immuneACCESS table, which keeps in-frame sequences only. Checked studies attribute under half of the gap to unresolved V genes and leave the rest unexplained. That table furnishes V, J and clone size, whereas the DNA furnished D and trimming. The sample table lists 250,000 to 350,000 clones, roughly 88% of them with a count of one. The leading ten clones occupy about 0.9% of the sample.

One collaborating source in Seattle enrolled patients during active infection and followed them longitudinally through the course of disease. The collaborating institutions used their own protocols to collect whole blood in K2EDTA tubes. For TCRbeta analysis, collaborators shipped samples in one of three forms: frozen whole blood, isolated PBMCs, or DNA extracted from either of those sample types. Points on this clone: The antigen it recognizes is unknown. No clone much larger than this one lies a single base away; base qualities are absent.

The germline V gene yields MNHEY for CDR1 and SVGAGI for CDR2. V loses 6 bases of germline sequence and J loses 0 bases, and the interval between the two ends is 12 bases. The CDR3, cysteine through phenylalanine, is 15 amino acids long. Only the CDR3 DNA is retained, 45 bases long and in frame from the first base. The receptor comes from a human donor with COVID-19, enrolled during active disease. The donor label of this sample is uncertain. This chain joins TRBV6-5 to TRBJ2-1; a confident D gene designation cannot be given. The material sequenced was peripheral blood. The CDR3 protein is CASSAQYSSYNEQFF. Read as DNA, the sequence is TGTGCCAGCAGCGCCCAATACAGCTCCTACAATGAGCAGTTCTTC.